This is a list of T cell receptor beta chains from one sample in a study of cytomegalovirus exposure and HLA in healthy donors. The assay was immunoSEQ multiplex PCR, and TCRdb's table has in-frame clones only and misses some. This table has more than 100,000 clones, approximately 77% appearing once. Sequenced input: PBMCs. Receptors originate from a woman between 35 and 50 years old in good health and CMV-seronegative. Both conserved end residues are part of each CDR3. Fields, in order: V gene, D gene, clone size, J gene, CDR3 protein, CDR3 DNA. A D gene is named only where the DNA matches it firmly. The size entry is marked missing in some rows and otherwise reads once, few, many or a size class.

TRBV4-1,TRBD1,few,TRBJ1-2,CASSQEGGQPRDGYTF,TGCGCCAGCAGCCAAGAGGGGGGACAGCCAAGAGATGGCTACACCTTC
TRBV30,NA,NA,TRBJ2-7,CAWTNRDPGGIYEQYF,TGTGCCTGGACTAACCGGGACCCCGGAGGGATCTACGAGCAGTACTTC
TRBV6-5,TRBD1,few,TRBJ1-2,CASSPLGQVSYGYTF,TGTGCCAGCAGTCCCCTGGGACAGGTATCCTATGGCTACACCTTC
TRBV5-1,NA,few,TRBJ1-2,CASSPGTPFDFYGYTF,TGCGCCAGCAGCCCTGGGACACCTTTTGATTTCTATGGCTACACCTTC
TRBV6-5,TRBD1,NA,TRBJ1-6,CASSYGDRGLNSPLHF,TGTGCCAGCAGTTACGGGGACAGGGGGCTTAATTCACCCCTCCACTTT
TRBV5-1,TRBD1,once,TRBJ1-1,CASSRGGLNTEAFF,TGCGCCAGCAGCAGAGGGGGCCTCAACACTGAAGCTTTCTTT
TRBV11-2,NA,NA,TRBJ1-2,CASSLGTETMNRYGYTF,TGTGCCAGCAGCTTAGGGACCGAGACTATGAACCGATATGGCTACACCTTC
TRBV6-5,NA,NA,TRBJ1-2,CASSYPRSGRDGYTF,TGTGCCAGCAGTTACCCAAGGTCGGGGCGGGACGGCTACACCTTC
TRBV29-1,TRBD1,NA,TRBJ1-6,CSVLTGGNSPLHF,TGCAGCGTCCTGACAGGGGGGAATTCACCCCTCCACTTT
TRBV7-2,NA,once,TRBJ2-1,CASSLKPPEQFF,TGTGCCAGCAGCCTAAAGCCTCCTGAGCAGTTCTTC
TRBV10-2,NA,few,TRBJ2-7,CASKDWESYEQYF,TGCGCCAGCAAGGACTGGGAATCCTACGAGCAGTACTTC
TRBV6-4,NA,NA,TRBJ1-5,CASSDGRSNQPQHF,TGTGCCAGCAGTGACGGGAGAAGCAATCAGCCCCAGCATTTT
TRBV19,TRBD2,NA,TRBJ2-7,CASSSLAGTYEQYF,TGTGCCAGTAGCTCACTAGCGGGGACCTACGAGCAGTACTTC
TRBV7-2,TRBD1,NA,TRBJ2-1,CASTDARRTGNYNEQFF,TGTGCCAGCACCGATGCCCGCAGGACAGGGAACTACAATGAGCAGTTCTTC
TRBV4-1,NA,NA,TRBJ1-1,CASSQEPRPMNTEAFF,TGCGCCAGCAGCCAAGAGCCCAGGCCCATGAACACTGAAGCTTTCTTT
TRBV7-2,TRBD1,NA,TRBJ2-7,CASSLSVTGAYEQYF,TGTGCCAGCAGCTTATCCGTAACAGGGGCCTACGAGCAGTACTTC
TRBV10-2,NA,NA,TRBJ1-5,CASSEKQASNQPQHF,TGCGCCAGCAGTGAGAAACAGGCTAGCAATCAGCCCCAGCATTTT
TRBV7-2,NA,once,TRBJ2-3,CASSSTRDTQYF,TGTGCCAGCAGCTCGACTAGAGATACGCAGTATTTT
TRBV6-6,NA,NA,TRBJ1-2,CASSYSSVNYGYTF,TGTGCCAGCAGTTACTCTTCAGTCAACTATGGCTACACCTTC
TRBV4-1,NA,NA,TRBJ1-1,CASSQEALGNTEAFF,TGCGCCAGCAGCCAAGAGGCCCTAGGGAACACTGAAGCTTTCTTT
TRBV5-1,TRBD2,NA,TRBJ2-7,CASSVLAGDAYEQYF,TGCGCCAGCAGCGTACTAGCGGGGGATGCCTACGAGCAGTACTTC
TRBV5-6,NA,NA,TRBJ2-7,CASSSETGIYEQYF,TGTGCCAGCAGCTCCGAGACAGGTATCTACGAGCAGTACTTC
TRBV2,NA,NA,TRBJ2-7,CASMRGGVTYEQYF,TGTGCCAGCATGAGGGGGGGTGTAACCTACGAGCAGTACTTC
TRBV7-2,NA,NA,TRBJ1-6,CASSLDREGTIIRPLHF,TGTGCCAGCAGCTTAGACAGGGAGGGAACTATAATTCGACCCCTCCACTTT
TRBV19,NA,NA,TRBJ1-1,CASNSGVNTEAFF,TGTGCCAGTAACTCCGGGGTGAACACTGAAGCTTTCTTT
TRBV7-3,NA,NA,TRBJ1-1,CASSRGLNMNTEAFF,TGTGCCAGCAGCCGGGGACTGAACATGAACACTGAAGCTTTCTTT
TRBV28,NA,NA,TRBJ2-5,CASNAQYQETQYF,TGTGCCAGCAATGCCCAGTACCAAGAGACCCAGTACTTC
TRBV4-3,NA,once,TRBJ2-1,CASSTRQNLRNEQFF,TGCGCCAGCAGCACACGACAGAATTTGCGGAATGAGCAGTTCTTC
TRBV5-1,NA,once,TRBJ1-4,CASSLGGTPEKLFF,TGCGCCAGCAGCTTAGGTGGGACACCCGAAAAACTGTTTTTT
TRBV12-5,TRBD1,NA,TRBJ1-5,CASGLVLGQGDQPQHF,TGTGCTAGTGGTTTGGTTCTGGGACAGGGGGATCAGCCCCAGCATTTT
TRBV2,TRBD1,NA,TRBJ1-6,CASTGRDRDRSYNSPLHF,TGTGCCAGCACTGGCCGGGACAGGGATCGGTCCTATAATTCACCCCTCCACTTT
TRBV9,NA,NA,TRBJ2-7,CASSVTPETRSYEQYF,TGTGCCAGCAGCGTAACCCCCGAGACACGATCCTACGAGCAGTACTTC
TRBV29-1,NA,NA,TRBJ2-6,CSVVTTGHRTAGANVLTF,TGCAGCGTTGTGACTACGGGACACCGTACGGCTGGGGCCAACGTCCTGACTTTC
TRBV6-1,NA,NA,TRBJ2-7,CATGMGPLNYEQYF,TGTGCCACAGGAATGGGCCCCCTTAACTACGAGCAGTACTTC
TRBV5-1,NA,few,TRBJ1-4,CASSLAASYEKLFF,TGCGCCAGCAGCTTGGCCGCAAGCTATGAAAAACTGTTTTTT
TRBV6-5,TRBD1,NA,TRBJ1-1,CASSYTGQGNTEAFF,TGTGCCAGCAGCTACACCGGACAGGGGAACACTGAAGCTTTCTTT
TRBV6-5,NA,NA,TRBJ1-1,CASSFATGLRTEAFF,TGTGCCAGCAGTTTCGCCACAGGCCTAAGGACTGAAGCTTTCTTT
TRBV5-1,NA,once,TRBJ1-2,CASSLGQAYYGYTF,TGCGCCAGCAGCTTGGGGCAGGCCTACTATGGCTACACCTTC
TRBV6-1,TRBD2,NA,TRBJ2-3,CASWRGTSTDTQYF,TGTGCCAGCTGGCGGGGGACTAGCACAGATACGCAGTATTTT
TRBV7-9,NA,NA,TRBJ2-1,CASSLDSMGNYNEQFF,TGTGCCAGCAGCCTGGACTCAATGGGGAACTACAATGAGCAGTTCTTC
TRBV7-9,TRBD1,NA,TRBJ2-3,CASSLATGGTDTQYF,TGTGCCAGCAGCTTAGCGACAGGGGGCACAGATACGCAGTATTTT
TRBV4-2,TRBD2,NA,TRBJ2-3,CASSRTSGGPEGTQYF,TGTGCCAGCAGCCGCACTAGCGGGGGCCCCGAGGGTACGCAGTATTTT
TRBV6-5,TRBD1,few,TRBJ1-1,CASSYSGGQHTEAFF,TGTGCCAGCAGTTACTCGGGGGGACAGCACACTGAAGCTTTCTTT
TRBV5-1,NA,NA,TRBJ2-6,CASSLVWRDSGANVLTF,TGCGCCAGCAGCTTGGTATGGAGGGATTCTGGGGCCAACGTCCTGACTTTC
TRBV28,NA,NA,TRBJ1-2,CASIDIYGYTF,TGTGCCAGCATTGACATCTATGGCTACACCTTC
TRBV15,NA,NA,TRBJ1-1,CATSRDWGGFGMNTEAFF,TGTGCCACCAGCAGAGATTGGGGGGGGTTCGGGATGAACACTGAAGCTTTCTTT
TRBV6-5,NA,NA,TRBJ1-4,CASSYGPGINEKLFF,TGTGCCAGCAGTTATGGGCCAGGGATTAATGAAAAACTGTTTTTT
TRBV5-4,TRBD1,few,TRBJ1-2,CASSLSSDRKDGYTF,TGTGCCAGCAGCTTGAGTTCGGACAGGAAGGATGGCTACACCTTC
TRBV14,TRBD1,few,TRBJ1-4,CASNLGTGDFEKLFF,TGTGCCAGCAACTTGGGCACAGGGGACTTTGAAAAACTGTTTTTT
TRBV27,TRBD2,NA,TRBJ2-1,CASSFLADDNEQFF,TGTGCCAGCAGCTTCCTAGCGGATGACAATGAGCAGTTCTTC
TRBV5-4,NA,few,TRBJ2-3,CASSLRQGDTQYF,TGTGCCAGCAGCTTGAGGCAGGGCGATACGCAGTATTTT
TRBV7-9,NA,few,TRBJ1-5,CASSPGDGGNQPQHF,TGTGCCAGCAGCCCAGGGGATGGGGGCAATCAGCCCCAGCATTTT
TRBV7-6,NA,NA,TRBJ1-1,CASSLGPVTEAFF,TGTGCCAGCAGCTTAGGGCCAGTCACTGAAGCTTTCTTT
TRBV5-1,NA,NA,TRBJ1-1,CASRVTGTSTEAFF,TGCGCCAGCCGTGTGACCGGGACTTCCACTGAAGCTTTCTTT
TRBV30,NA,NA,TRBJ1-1,CAWRGGWNTEAFF,TGTGCCTGGAGGGGCGGGTGGAACACTGAAGCTTTCTTT
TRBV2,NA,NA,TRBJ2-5,CASSTTGLETQYF,TGTGCCAGCAGTACTACAGGGCTCGAGACCCAGTACTTC
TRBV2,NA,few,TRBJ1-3,CASSRGSGNTIYF,TGTGCCAGCAGTCGAGGGTCTGGAAACACCATATATTTT
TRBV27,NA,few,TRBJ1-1,CASSLSPVNTEAFF,TGTGCCAGCAGTTTATCCCCGGTGAACACTGAAGCTTTCTTT
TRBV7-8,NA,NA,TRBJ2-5,CASSPGLVVYQETQYF,TGTGCCAGCAGCCCCGGACTGGTGGTGTACCAAGAGACCCAGTACTTC
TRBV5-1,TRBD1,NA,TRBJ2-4,CASRQGNIQYF,TGCGCCAGTAGACAGGGAAACATTCAGTACTTC